A selection of T cell receptor beta chains follows, all from one sample in a study of tumor-infiltrating lymphocytes in localized non-small cell lung cancer. Clones were sequenced by immunoSEQ multiplex PCR, and TCRdb holds only the in-frame ones, with some missing. Of 15,000 or so clones listed, 70% to 80% are singletons. Sequencing was done on a sample of lung tumor tissue. The receptors stem from a human donor with non-small cell lung cancer. CDR3s include the opening cysteine and the closing phenylalanine or tryptophan. The D gene is left open where the match is weak. Rows may omit the clone size; those that give it use once, few, many or a size class.

clone size,J gene,V gene,D gene,CDR3 DNA,CDR3 protein
once,TRBJ2-7,TRBV19,.,TGTGCCAGTAGTCCCGGGGGAAACGCCTACGAGCAGTACTTC,CASSPGGNAYEQYF
.,TRBJ2-7,TRBV27,.,TGTGCCAGCAGCCCGGGGAGCGCAAGCTCCTACGAGCAGTACTTC,CASSPGSASSYEQYF
.,TRBJ2-1,TRBV27,TRBD1,TGTGCCAGCAGCCTCGGACAGGGGAGCAATGAGCAGTTCTTC,CASSLGQGSNEQFF
.,TRBJ1-6,TRBV19,.,TGTGCCAGTAGTTCTCCGGACGGTTCACCCCTCCACTTT,CASSSPDGSPLHF
few,TRBJ1-5,TRBV2,TRBD1,TGTGCCAGCAGGGAGGACAGGTCTTACCTGCCCCAGCATTTT,CASREDRSYLPQHF
.,TRBJ2-5,TRBV7-2,.,TGTGCCAGCAGCTTAGGCCAGGCGGGTCAAGGGACCCAGTACTTC,CASSLGQAGQGTQYF
.,TRBJ1-3,TRBV2,.,TGTGCCAGCAGTACAGTGCTCTCTGGAAACACCATATATTTT,CASSTVLSGNTIYF
.,TRBJ2-7,TRBV11-2,.,TGTGCCAGCAGCTTGGACATCCTCTCCTACGAGCAGTACTTC,CASSLDILSYEQYF
.,TRBJ2-1,TRBV28,.,TGTGCCAGCAGCTCGCCGGACTTATACTCCTACAATGAGCAGTTCTTC,CASSSPDLYSYNEQFF
.,TRBJ1-1,TRBV6-5,.,TGTGCCAGCAGTTATTTGACTGAAGCTTTCTTT,CASSYLTEAFF
.,TRBJ2-5,TRBV4-1,.,TGCGCCAGCAGCCAAGAAGGGCAGGGAGAGACCCAGTACTTC,CASSQEGQGETQYF
.,TRBJ1-1,TRBV6-5,.,TGTGCCAGCAGTTACTCGCTCTCGACTGAAGCTTTCTTT,CASSYSLSTEAFF
.,TRBJ2-7,TRBV29-1,.,TGCAGCGTTGCCGCAGGGGTCTACGAGCAGTACTTC,CSVAAGVYEQYF
.,TRBJ1-2,TRBV27,.,TGTGCCAGCAGTTTATCGGTAGGGGCCGCCGGCTACACCTTC,CASSLSVGAAGYTF
.,TRBJ1-2,TRBV6-5,TRBD1,TGTGCCAGCAGTTACGGGACAGGGGGCCGAGACTATGACTACACCTTC,CASSYGTGGRDYDYTF
.,TRBJ1-2,TRBV19,.,TGTGCCAGTAACTCCCTGGGGGAGTATGGAAGCTACACCTTC,CASNSLGEYGSYTF
few,TRBJ2-1,TRBV9,.,TGTGCCAGCAGCGTGGGCCCCCAGTACAATGAGCAGTTCTTC,CASSVGPQYNEQFF
.,TRBJ2-3,TRBV9,.,TGTGCCAGCAGCACCCGTTTGGGTGGGGGAGAGCAGACGCAGTATTTT,CASSTRLGGGEQTQYF
.,TRBJ2-1,TRBV5-1,.,TGCGCCAGCAGCTTGGAACTAGTTGACAATGAGCAGTTCTTC,CASSLELVDNEQFF
once,TRBJ2-4,TRBV7-9,TRBD1,TGTGCCAGCAGCCCCGTGAGGGGGCTAGCAATTCAGTACTTC,CASSPVRGLAIQYF
.,TRBJ2-3,TRBV2,.,TGTGCCAGCAGTGTCGACTCGGATACAGATACGCAGTATTTT,CASSVDSDTDTQYF
.,TRBJ2-7,TRBV27,TRBD2,TGTGCCAGCAGCCGTTTGAGAACTAGCGGGCTCCCCACCTACGAGCAGTACTTC,CASSRLRTSGLPTYEQYF
.,TRBJ2-3,TRBV5-8,.,TGTGCCAGCACCAAGGTTCGGACGCAGTATTTT,CASTKVRTQYF
.,TRBJ2-5,TRBV11-2,.,TGTGCCAGCCGGAGGGGGAGGGGGTACCAAGAGACCCAGTACTTC,CASRRGRGYQETQYF
few,TRBJ1-2,TRBV19,TRBD1,TGTGCCAGTGAACCCGGGACAGGGATCTATGGCTACACCTTC,CASEPGTGIYGYTF
few,TRBJ1-2,TRBV29-1,.,TGCAGCGTTGTTGTGGGGCAGGACTATGGCTACACCTTC,CSVVVGQDYGYTF
.,TRBJ1-1,TRBV7-2,.,TGTGCCAGCAGCTTAAGCCTTTTCACTGAAGCTTTCTTT,CASSLSLFTEAFF
.,TRBJ1-1,TRBV19,.,TGTGCCAGTAGTATAGTATCGGGGGGGGTCACTGAAGCTTTCTTT,CASSIVSGGVTEAFF
once,TRBJ2-3,TRBV7-9,.,TGTGCCAGCAGCTTATCGTCGGCCACAGATACGCAGTATTTT,CASSLSSATDTQYF
.,TRBJ1-5,TRBV19,.,TGTGCCAGTAGTATCCATGGGGGGATCCGAAGCAATCAGCCCCAGCATTTT,CASSIHGGIRSNQPQHF
.,TRBJ2-3,TRBV6-6,.,TGTGCCAGCAGTTACTTCTGGACAGATACGCAGTATTTT,CASSYFWTDTQYF
.,TRBJ2-2,TRBV2,TRBD2,TGTGCCAGCAAACTAGCGGGAGCCGGGGAGCTGTTTTTT,CASKLAGAGELFF
.,TRBJ2-1,TRBV6-6,TRBD2,TGTGCCAGCAGCCATAGCGGGCGATTGTACAATGAGCAGTTCTTC,CASSHSGRLYNEQFF
.,TRBJ1-1,TRBV25-1,.,TGTGCCAGCAGTGAACAGCTGAACACTGAAGCTTTCTTT,CASSEQLNTEAFF
once,TRBJ1-1,TRBV2,.,TGTGCCAGCAGTGAATCAGGGAGAGGGACCACTGAAGCTTTCTTT,CASSESGRGTTEAFF
.,TRBJ1-2,TRBV10-3,.,TGTGCCATCAGTGAGGGACTTCTTTCAGCCTATGGCTACACCTTC,CAISEGLLSAYGYTF
.,TRBJ2-1,TRBV11-3,.,TGTGCCAGCAGCTTAGGGGCCAACAATGAGCAGTTCTTC,CASSLGANNEQFF
.,TRBJ2-7,TRBV27,TRBD2,TGTGCCAGCAGGGGACTAGCGGTCGCCGGTCTGTTCTACGAGCAGTACTTC,CASRGLAVAGLFYEQYF
.,TRBJ2-1,TRBV20-1,.,TGCAGTCCTAAGACCTACAATGAGCAGTTCTTC,CSPKTYNEQFF
.,TRBJ1-5,TRBV6-1,TRBD1,TGTGCCAGCGGAGGGACAGGGGGCAATCAGCCCCAGCATTTT,CASGGTGGNQPQHF
.,TRBJ2-3,TRBV19,.,TGTGCCAGTAGTATAGATACGGGACGGACAGATACGCAGTATTTT,CASSIDTGRTDTQYF
.,TRBJ1-2,TRBV9,TRBD1,TGTGCCAGCAGCGCCCCTCAGACAGGGGATGGCTACACCTTC,CASSAPQTGDGYTF
.,TRBJ2-1,TRBV2,TRBD1,TGTGCCAGCAGTCGGGACAGGGGGAACAATGAGCAGTTCTTC,CASSRDRGNNEQFF
.,TRBJ1-4,TRBV6-1,.,TGTGCCAGCGGGATTAATGAAAAACTGTTTTTT,CASGINEKLFF
.,TRBJ2-3,TRBV4-1,TRBD2,TGCGCCAGCAGTCCCTCGAAACTAGCGGGAGCAGATACGCAGTATTTT,CASSPSKLAGADTQYF
.,TRBJ2-7,TRBV2,TRBD1,TGTGCCAGCAGTACCGGGACAGGGGGCGGTGTGCGAGTCGAGCAGTACTTC,CASSTGTGGGVRVEQYF
.,TRBJ2-1,TRBV5-1,TRBD2,TGCGCCAGCAGCAGATCTAGCGGGAGGGCCAGTGAGCAGTTCTTC,CASSRSSGRASEQFF
.,TRBJ2-7,TRBV11-2,.,TGTGCCAGCAGCTTAGCCGGGACACCCTACGAGCAGTACTTC,CASSLAGTPYEQYF
.,TRBJ1-4,TRBV19,.,TGTGCCAGTAGTATGCGTTTGGGCCGGCTGGGAGAAAAACTGTTTTTT,CASSMRLGRLGEKLFF
.,TRBJ1-1,TRBV11-2,.,TGTGCCAGCAGCTTCCTAACGGGCTCGAACACTGAAGCTTTCTTT,CASSFLTGSNTEAFF
.,TRBJ2-7,TRBV6-6,TRBD2,TGTGCCAGCAGTTACGGGGTCGGGAGGGCCTGGCACGAGCAGTACTTC,CASSYGVGRAWHEQYF
.,TRBJ2-1,TRBV5-4,TRBD2,TGTGCCAGCAGCTTGCCCCTAGCGGAGCGATCCTACAATGAGCAGTTCTTC,CASSLPLAERSYNEQFF
.,TRBJ1-5,TRBV27,.,TGTGCCAGCAGTAGGGGCAATCAGCCCCAGCATTTT,CASSRGNQPQHF
.,TRBJ2-4,TRBV14,.,TGTGCCAGCAGCCGGACAGTAGCCAAAAACATTCAGTACTTC,CASSRTVAKNIQYF
few,TRBJ1-1,TRBV11-2,.,TGTGCCAGCAGCTTAGACAGGAACACTGAAGCTTTCTTT,CASSLDRNTEAFF
.,TRBJ2-7,TRBV25-1,TRBD2,TGTGCCAGCAGTGATTGGACTAGCGGAAAACTCTACGAGCAGTACTTC,CASSDWTSGKLYEQYF
.,TRBJ1-3,TRBV2,.,TGTGCCAGCACTTCGGACCTCGCCTCTGGAAACACCATATATTTT,CASTSDLASGNTIYF
.,TRBJ1-5,TRBV5-4,.,TGTGCCAGCAGTTTGCCTAATCAGCCCCAGCATTTT,CASSLPNQPQHF
few,TRBJ1-2,TRBV28,.,TGTGCCAGCAGGCCCATGGTCCGGAGTTATGGCTACACCTTC,CASRPMVRSYGYTF
.,TRBJ2-7,TRBV12-5,TRBD1,TGTGCTAGTGGTTTCGGGACAGGAACAGTCTACGAGCAGTACTTC,CASGFGTGTVYEQYF